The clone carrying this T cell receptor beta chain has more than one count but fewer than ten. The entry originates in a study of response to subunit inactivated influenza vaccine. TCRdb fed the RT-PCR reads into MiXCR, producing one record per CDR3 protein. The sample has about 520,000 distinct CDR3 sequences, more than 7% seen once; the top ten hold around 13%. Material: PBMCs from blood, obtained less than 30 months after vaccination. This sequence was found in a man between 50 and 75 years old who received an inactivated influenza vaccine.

CDR3 nucleotides: TGCAGTGCTGAGATTCAATTTAAGTCGTCCGAGCAGTACTTC. Its translation is CSAEIQFKSSEQYF. The chain carries TRBV20-1 and TRBJ2-7; no definite D call. V lost 5 bases, J lost 6 bases, and 20 bases lay in between. The CDR3 contains 14 residues. The germline V gene has CDR1 DFQATT and CDR2 SNEGSKA (reference sequence).